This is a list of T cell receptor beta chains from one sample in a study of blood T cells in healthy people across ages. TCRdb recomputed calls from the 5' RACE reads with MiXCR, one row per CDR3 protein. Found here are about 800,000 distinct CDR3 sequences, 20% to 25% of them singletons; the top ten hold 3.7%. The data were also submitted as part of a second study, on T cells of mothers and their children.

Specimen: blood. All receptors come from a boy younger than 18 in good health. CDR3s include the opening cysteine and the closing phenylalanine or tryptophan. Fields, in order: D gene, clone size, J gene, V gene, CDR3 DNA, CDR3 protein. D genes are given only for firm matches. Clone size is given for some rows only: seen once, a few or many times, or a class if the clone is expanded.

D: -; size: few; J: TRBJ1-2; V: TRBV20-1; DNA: TGCAGTGCTAGTCCCAGGGCTGATGGCTACACCTTC; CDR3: CSASPRADGYTF
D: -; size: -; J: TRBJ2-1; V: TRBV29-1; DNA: TGCAGCGTTGATGGACGTATTAGCTCCTACAATGAGCAGTTCTTC; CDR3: CSVDGRISSYNEQFF
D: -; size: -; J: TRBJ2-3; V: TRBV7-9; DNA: TGTGCCAGCAGCTGGGTGCCTAATCCGGGCCGCCTTCCAGATACGCAGTATTTT; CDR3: CASSWVPNPGRLPDTQYF
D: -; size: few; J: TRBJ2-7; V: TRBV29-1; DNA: TGCAGCATAAAGAGACCGGTAACCTACGAGCAGTACTTC; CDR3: CSIKRPVTYEQYF
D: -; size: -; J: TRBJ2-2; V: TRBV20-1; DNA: TGCAGTGCTAGAGATCCATTAGTGGCTAACACCGGGGAGCTGTTTTTT; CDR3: CSARDPLVANTGELFF
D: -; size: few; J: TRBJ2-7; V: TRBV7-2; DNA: TGTGCCAGCAGCTTTAGGCAGGGTCCCTACGAGCAGTACTTC; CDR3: CASSFRQGPYEQYF
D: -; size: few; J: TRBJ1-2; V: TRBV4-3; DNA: TGCGCCAGCAGCCAAGATTACGGGGGGGCGGACTATGGCTACACCTTC; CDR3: CASSQDYGGADYGYTF
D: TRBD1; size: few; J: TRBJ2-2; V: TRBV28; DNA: TGTGCCAGCCTTGAGGACAGGGGGACCGGGGAGCTGTTTTTT; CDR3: CASLEDRGTGELFF
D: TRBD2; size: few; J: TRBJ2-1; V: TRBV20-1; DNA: TGCAGTGCTAGCAGGGGACTAGAAAGGAATGAGCAGTTCTTC; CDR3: CSASRGLERNEQFF
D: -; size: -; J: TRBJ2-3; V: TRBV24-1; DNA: TGTGCCACTGAATTGGGAGGCACAGATACGCAGTATTTT; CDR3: CATELGGTDTQYF
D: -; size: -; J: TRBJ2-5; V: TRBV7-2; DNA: TGTGCCAGCAGCTTAACCCCGGGCCAAGAGACCCAGTACTTC; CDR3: CASSLTPGQETQYF
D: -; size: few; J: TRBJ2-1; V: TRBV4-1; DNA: TGCGCCAGCAGCCAAATTTCCTACAATGAGCAGTTCTTC; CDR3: CASSQISYNEQFF
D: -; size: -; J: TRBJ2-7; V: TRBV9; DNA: TGTGCCAGCAGCGTAGGTCCAGACCTTAGCTACGAGCAGTACTTC; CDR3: CASSVGPDLSYEQYF
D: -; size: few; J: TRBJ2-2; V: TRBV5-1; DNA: TGCGCCAGCAGCTTGAACGGCCTAACCAGCGTGGGCACCGGGGAGCTGTTTTTT; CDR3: CASSLNGLTSVGTGELFF
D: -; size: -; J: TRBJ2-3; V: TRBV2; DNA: TGTGCCAGCAGTGTGACAGGTAGCACAGATACGCAGTATTTT; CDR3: CASSVTGSTDTQYF
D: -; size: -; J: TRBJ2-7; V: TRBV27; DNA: TGTGCCAGCAGTATTCGGGGGGCAGGGTACGAGCAGTACTTC; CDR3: CASSIRGAGYEQYF
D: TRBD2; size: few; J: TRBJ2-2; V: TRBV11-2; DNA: TGTGCCAGCAGCTTAGATGTTGTCCTAGCGGGAGTGGCCGGGGAGCTGTTTTTT; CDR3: CASSLDVVLAGVAGELFF
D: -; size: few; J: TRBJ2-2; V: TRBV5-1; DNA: TGCGCCAGCAGCCCGGGCTCCTCGAACACCGGGGAGCTGTTTTTT; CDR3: CASSPGSSNTGELFF
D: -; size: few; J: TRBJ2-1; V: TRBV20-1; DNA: TGCAGTGCTACAGTTCCGGCCCCAACCTACAATGAGCAGTTCTTC; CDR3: CSATVPAPTYNEQFF
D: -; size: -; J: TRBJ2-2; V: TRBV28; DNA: TGTGCCAGCAGTTTGAATCAGGGGAAGAACACCGGGGAGCTGTTTTTT; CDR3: CASSLNQGKNTGELFF
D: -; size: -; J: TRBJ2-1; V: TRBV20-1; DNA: TGCAGTGCTACGGCCCCCATTGGCTCCTACAATGAGCAGTTCTTC; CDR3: CSATAPIGSYNEQFF
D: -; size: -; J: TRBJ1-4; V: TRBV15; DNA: TGTGCCACCAGCAGCCAGGGGCGGGGTAATGAAAAACTGTTTTTT; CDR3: CATSSQGRGNEKLFF
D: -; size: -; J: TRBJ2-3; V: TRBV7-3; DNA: TGTGCCAGCAGCCCAGGGTGGGCAGATACGCAGTATTTT; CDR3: CASSPGWADTQYF
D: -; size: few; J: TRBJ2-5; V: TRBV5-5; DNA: TGTGCCAGCAGCTTGGTGGTAGGCCAAGAGACCCAGTACTTC; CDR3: CASSLVVGQETQYF
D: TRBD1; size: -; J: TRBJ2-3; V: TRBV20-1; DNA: TGCAGTGCTAGGCCCGGGACAGGGCAATATACGCAGTATTTT; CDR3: CSARPGTGQYTQYF
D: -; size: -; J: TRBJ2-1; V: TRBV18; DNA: TGTGCCAGCTCACCACTCGCGGGAAACTTCAATGAGCAGTTCTTC; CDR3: CASSPLAGNFNEQFF
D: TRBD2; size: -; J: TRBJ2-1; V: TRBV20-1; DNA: TGCAGTGCCTACTATCGGACTAGCGGGAGGGCCGGGGATGAGCAGTTCTTC; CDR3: CSAYYRTSGRAGDEQFF
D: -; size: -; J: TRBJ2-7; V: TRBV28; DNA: TGTGCCAGTAGGGACGTCGGCTACGAGCAGTACTTC; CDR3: CASRDVGYEQYF
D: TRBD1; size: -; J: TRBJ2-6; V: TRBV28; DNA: TGTGCCAGCAGAGGGACAGGGAGCTTTGGGGCCAACGTCCTGACTTTC; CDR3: CASRGTGSFGANVLTF
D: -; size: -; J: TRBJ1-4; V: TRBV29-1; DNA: TGCAGCGCCGTCGTTGCAACTAATGAAAAACTGTTTTTT; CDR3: CSAVVATNEKLFF
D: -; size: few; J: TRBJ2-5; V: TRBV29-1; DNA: TGCAGCGTTGAAGATGAGCTGAGGCGAGGGGAGACCCAGTACTTC; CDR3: CSVEDELRRGETQYF
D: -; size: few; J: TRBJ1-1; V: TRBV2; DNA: TGTGCCAGCAGCGTCATCGAAGCTTTCTTT; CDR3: CASSVIEAFF
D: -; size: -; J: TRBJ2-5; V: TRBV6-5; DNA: TGTGCCAGCAGTGGTAGTCTGGAGACCCAGTACTTC; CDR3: CASSGSLETQYF
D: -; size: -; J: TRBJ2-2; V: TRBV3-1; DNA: TGTGCCAGCAGCCGGGGCCTCGAGGGCACCGGGGAGCTGTTTTTT; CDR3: CASSRGLEGTGELFF
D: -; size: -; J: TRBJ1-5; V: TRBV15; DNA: TGTGCCACCAGCAGAGACAGGTTATCGGCGGGTCAGCCCCAGCATTTT; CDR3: CATSRDRLSAGQPQHF
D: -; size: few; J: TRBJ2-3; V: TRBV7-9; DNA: TGTGCCAGCAGGCAGGGTCCAGATACGCAGTATTTT; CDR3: CASRQGPDTQYF
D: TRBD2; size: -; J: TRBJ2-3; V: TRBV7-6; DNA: TGTGCCAGCAGCCAGACGCCTAGCGGGGGGACAGATACGCAGTATTTT; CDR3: CASSQTPSGGTDTQYF
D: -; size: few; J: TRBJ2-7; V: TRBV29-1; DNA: TGCAGCGTTGATGGCGAGAGCTACGAGCAGTACTTC; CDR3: CSVDGESYEQYF
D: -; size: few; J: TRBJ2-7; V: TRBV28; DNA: TGTGCCAGCAGTTATGTCGCTTCCAGCCCTACCTACGAGCAGTACTTC; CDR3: CASSYVASSPTYEQYF
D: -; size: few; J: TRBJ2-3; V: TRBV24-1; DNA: TGTGCCACCCGTGACGGGGGGCAGGTAGATACGCAGTATTTT; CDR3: CATRDGGQVDTQYF